The 20 T cell receptor beta chains below were found in one sample sequenced in a study of cytomegalovirus exposure and HLA in healthy donors. Primers for the PCR totalled 60 Vbeta and 13 Jbeta. Repertoires were generated with immunoSEQ multiplex PCR, while TCRdb's copy carries only in-frame clones and drops some. The data contain around 180,000 clones, 75% to 80% of them singletons. The sequenced sample was PBMCs. The receptor set was obtained from a woman in her twenties or thirties in good health and CMV-seropositive.

The gene calls are TRBV2 and TRBJ2-5; TRBD2 matches 11 bases. Germline-derived CDR1 and CDR2 are SNHLY and FYNNEI. The CDR3 has 19 amino acids. Trimming cost V 6 bases and J 4 bases; bases outside gene matches: 19. The CDR3 bases are TGTGCCAGCAGACAGACCGGTGGGGCTAGCGGGGGGAAGGGAGAGACCCAGTACTTC. It specifies CASRQTGGASGGKGETQYF.

The V call is TRBV10-3, the J call TRBJ2-3, with unresolved D. Trimming shortened V by 0 bases and J by 5 bases, and 9 bases separated the two germline ends. CDR1 and CDR2 (germline): ENHRY, SYGVKD. The CDR3 covers 14 residues. In nucleotides, the CDR3 is TGTGCCATCAGTGAGTCGAATGGCAAAGATACGCAGTATTTT. It encodes CAISESNGKDTQYF.

The CDR3 DNA reads TGTGCCAGCAGCTTTTTGTTGGTCGAGGGAAAGGATACGCAGTATTTT. The encoded protein is CASSFLLVEGKDTQYF. The genes are TRBV5-8 and TRBJ2-3, with D possibly being TRBD2 (5 bases). The CDR3 loop spans 16 amino acids. V dropped 2 bases and J dropped 6 bases, with 19 bases sitting between them. Germline V lookup: CDR1 SGHTS, CDR2 YDEGEE.

The J gene is TRBJ1-1, the V gene TRBV7-2, with 7 bases aligning to TRBD1. The V and J ends lost 3 bases and 1 base, in that order; junction bases with no gene match: 5. Germline V CDR1 and CDR2: SGHTA, FQGNSA. The CDR3 spans 15 residues. The chain's CDR3 is CASSFGDRWNTEAFF. The CDR3 DNA reads TGTGCCAGCAGCTTTGGGGACAGATGGAACACTGAAGCTTTCTTT.

This chain connects TRBV12-5 to TRBJ1-1; D possibly corresponds to TRBD1 (6 bases). CDR1 is LGHNT and CDR2 is FRNRAP in the germline V gene. Trimming removed 5 bases from V and 0 bases from J, with 7 bases in between. The CDR3 is 13 residues long. This chain's CDR3 is CASGNRVNTEAFF. Here the CDR3 DNA reads TGTGCTAGTGGTAACAGGGTGAACACTGAAGCTTTCTTT.

CDR3 DNA: TGTGCCAGCAGTTTTGTGGGAGTGGGCGGGGGGGCCGACAATGAGCAGTTCTTC. Its translation: CASSFVGVGGGADNEQFF. The chain carries TRBV2 and TRBJ2-1, with 9 nucleotides matching TRBD2. Germline CDR1 SNHLY, CDR2 FYNNEI. The CDR3 loop spans 18 amino acids. Trimming removed 5 bases from V and 5 bases from J; junction bases left unmatched: 16.

A few counts support this clone. The chain combines TRBV19 with TRBJ1-5; D unresolved. The CDR3 spans 14 residues. V was trimmed by 7 bases and J by 4 bases, leaving 14 bases between them. Per germline, CDR1 LNHDA and CDR2 SQIVND (reference sequence). CDR3 sequence (DNA): TGTGCCAGTAAACCCGACGGAGAGAATCAGCCCCAGCATTTT. It specifies CASKPDGENQPQHF.

This clone was recorded once. J is TRBJ2-7 and V is TRBV7-9, with D hard to call. The CDR3 covers 12 residues. V lost 4 bases and J 6 bases, leaving 10 bases between the germline ends. CDR1 is SEHNR and CDR2 is FQNEAQ in the germline V gene (reference sequence). DNA of the CDR3: TGTGCCAGCAGCTATAAACTGCCCGAGCAGTACTTC. This translates into CASSYKLPEQYF.

CDR3 amino acids: CASRRASDEQYF. The CDR3, as DNA: TGCGCCAGTCGGAGGGCGAGCGACGAGCAGTACTTC. This rearrangement joins TRBV10-2 to TRBJ2-7, with a weak D call TRBD2 (6 bases). This CDR3 comprises 12 residues. CDR1 and CDR2 (germline): WSHSY, SAAADI. The V and J ends lost 9 bases and 5 bases respectively, with 14 bases between them.

The chain couples TRBV7-6 to TRBJ2-7; D might be TRBD1 (5 bases). The germline CDR1 and CDR2 sequences are SGHVS and FNYEAQ. The germline V and J ends were trimmed by 2 bases and 3 bases, with 14 bases remaining between them. This CDR3 spans 15 amino acids. Here the CDR3 reads CASSLWQGSNYEQYF. The CDR3 nucleotides read TGTGCCAGCAGCTTATGGCAGGGTAGCAACTACGAGCAGTACTTC. Based on the CDR3 plus reference TRBV7-6 and TRBJ2-7, the full variable domain is GAGVSQSPRYKVTKRGQDVALRCDPISGHVSLYWYRQALGQGPEFLTYFNYEAQQDKSGLPNDRFSAERPEGSISTLTIQRTEQRDSAMYRCASSLWQGSNYEQYFGPGTRLTVT.

This clone was counted once. The chain is built from TRBV7-2 and TRBJ2-3; D gene ambiguous. This CDR3 contains 15 residues. V shed 1 base and J shed 0 bases, with 8 bases lying between them. Germline V CDR1 and CDR2: SGHTA, FQGNSA. The CDR3 region is CASSLVASSTDTQYF. In nucleotides, the CDR3 is TGTGCCAGCAGCTTAGTGGCATCTAGCACAGATACGCAGTATTTT.

The J gene is TRBJ2-6, the V gene TRBV4-1, with D perhaps TRBD1 (6 bases). The CDR3 is made up of 18 amino acids. Looked up from germline, CDR1 is MGHRA and CDR2 is YSYEKL. Trimming shortened V by 4 bases and J by 4 bases, and 20 bases separated the two germline ends. The CDR3 reads CASSLITGLIDGANVLTF. The DNA for the CDR3 is TGCGCCAGCAGCCTCATCACAGGGCTAATTGACGGGGCCAACGTCCTGACTTTC.

The chain employs TRBV11-2 and TRBJ1-2; 8 bases line up with TRBD1. The CDR3 extends over 13 amino acids. V was pared by 4 bases and J by 7 bases, with 5 bases of the junction left unmatched. Germline V gene sequence: CDR1 SGHAT, CDR2 FQNNGV. In nucleotides, the CDR3 is TGTGCCAGCAGCTCATATCAGGGGGCTGGCTACACCTTC. It codes for CASSSYQGAGYTF.

This chain uses TRBV6-1 with TRBJ1-2; D is undetermined. The germline V gene encodes CDR1 MNHNS and CDR2 SASEGT. The CDR3 sequence is 14 residues long. Trimming took 2 bases from V and 8 from J, leaving 15 bases between them. The DNA for the CDR3 is TGTGCCAGCAGTGAACCCGGAGGACTGGGCGGCTACACCTTC. Its protein is CASSEPGGLGGYTF.

Note on this clone: Other DNA sequences from this sample encode an identical CDR3 as well. The chain carries TRBV6-1 and TRBJ2-7, with TRBD2 matching over 7 bases. The germline V gene encodes CDR1 MNHNS and CDR2 SASEGT. The CDR3 spans 12 residues. V was pared by 6 bases and J by 4 bases, with 3 bases of the junction left unmatched. The chain's CDR3 is CASSLRGYEQYF. CDR3 in DNA: TGTGCCAGCAGCCTGCGGGGGTACGAGCAGTACTTC.

V and J are TRBV7-8 and TRBJ1-4; 8 bases align to TRBD1. Trimming cost V 5 bases and J 7 bases; bases outside gene matches: 6. Germline V gives CDR1 SGHVS, CDR2 FQNEAQ. The CDR3 extends over 14 amino acids. This CDR3 is CASSAGQEVEKLFF. As DNA, the CDR3 is TGTGCCAGCAGCGCGGGACAGGAGGTTGAAAAACTGTTTTTT.

CDR3 region: CASSRTRWGPRETQYF. The CDR3 nucleotides are TGTGCCAGCAGCCGGACTAGGTGGGGCCCCCGCGAGACCCAGTACTTC. This chain connects TRBV7-8 to TRBJ2-5, with TRBD2 identical over 7 bases. The CDR3 runs to 16 residues. Losses at the gene ends were 5 bases for V and 5 bases for J; bases not matched to a gene: 14. Per germline, CDR1 SGHVS and CDR2 FQNEAQ. Based on the CDR3 plus reference TRBV7-8 and TRBJ2-5, the full variable domain is GAGVSQSPRYKVAKRGQDVALRCDPISGHVSLFWYQQALGQGPEFLTYFQNEAQLDKSGLPSDRFFAERPEGSVSTLKIQRTQQEDSAVYLCASSRTRWGPRETQYFGPGTRLLVL.

This chain joins TRBV7-9 and TRBJ2-7; D perhaps matches TRBD1 (6 bases). The CDR3 is 14 residues long. Germline CDR1 SEHNR, CDR2 FQNEAQ (reference sequence). V lost 6 bases to trimming and J lost 0 bases, with 12 bases between them. CDR3 residues: CASSYRASSYEQYF. CDR3 coding DNA: TGTGCCAGCAGTTACAGGGCCAGCTCCTACGAGCAGTACTTC.

The gene calls are TRBV4-1 and TRBJ1-1; D ambiguous. V lost 7 bases and J lost 4, with 16 bases in between. Germline CDR1 and CDR2: MGHRA and YSYEKL. The CDR3 runs 14 residues. The CDR3 loop reads CASTQVGEGTEAFF. CDR3 DNA: TGCGCCAGCACCCAGGTGGGAGAGGGCACTGAAGCTTTCTTT.

This chain joins TRBV5-4 and TRBJ1-1, with D uncertain. V was cut by 1 base and J by 4 bases, with 11 bases left in between. The V gene's germline CDR1 is SGHNT and CDR2 YYREEE (reference sequence). This CDR3 has 14 amino acids. CDR3 nucleotide sequence: TGTGCCAGCAGCTTGTTTGGGGAGGGCACTGAAGCTTTCTTT. This sequence encodes CASSLFGEGTEAFF.